The 21 T cell receptor beta chains below come from one sample, sequenced in a study of naive and memory T cell subsets. Amplification of ligated cDNA took four PCR rounds with SP2 and nested alpha and beta constant primers. A single record per CDR3 protein comes from TCRdb applying MiXCR to the UMI-ligation and nested PCR reads. Of around 31,000 distinct CDR3 sequences listed, about 6.2% were seen once; the top ten hold 3% to 3.5%. Treatment reported: skin biopsy from PPD injection site in Mantoux-positive individual. A UMI-containing oligonucleotide was joined by 3' ligation to the TCR cDNA template. Sequences were derived from skin, sampled from a tuberculin skin test site. These receptors originate from an adult in good health.

There are a few counts of this clonotype. The chain is built from TRBV4-1 and TRBJ1-2; D is ambiguous. This CDR3 comprises 13 residues. V was clipped by 1 base and J by 1 base, with 4 bases between them. The germline CDR1 and CDR2 sequences are MGHRA and YSYEKL. CDR3 residues: CASSQGCNYGYTF. The DNA for the CDR3 is TGCGCCAGCAGCCAAGGTTGTAACTATGGCTACACCTTC.

This clonotype has a count of ten or more. CDR3 protein: CASSVSRGNTGELFF. In DNA, the CDR3 is TGCGCCAGCAGTGTTTCTAGGGGGAACACCGGGGAGCTGTTTTTT. V is TRBV10-1 and J is TRBJ2-2; weak D call: TRBD1 (5 bases). Deletions cut 4 bases from V and 1 base from J, with 10 bases between. CDR3 length: 15 residues. Per germline, CDR1 WNHNN and CDR2 SYGVQD (reference sequence).

To note about this clonotype: A single base separates this from a much larger clone, so it may be a read error. V and J are TRBV18 and TRBJ2-2; D gene uncertain. The CDR3 is made up of 15 amino acids. Trimming cost V 5 bases and J 2 bases, with 12 bases left between them. The germline gives CDR1 KGHSH, CDR2 LQKENI. The CDR3 bases are TGTGCCAGCTCATCAGGATCCGTTAACACCGGGGAGCTGTTTTTT. Translated, it gives CASSSGSVNTGELFF. Using reference TRBV18 and TRBJ2-2 for the parts outside the CDR3, the full variable domain is NAGVMQNPRHLVRRRGQEARLRCSPMKGHSHVYWYRQLPEEGLKFMVYLQKENIIDESGMPKERFSAEFPKEGPSILRIQQVVRGDSAAYFCASSSGSVNTGELFFGEGSRLTVL.

This clonotype was observed a few times. This rearrangement joins TRBV6-6 to TRBJ2-7, with a weak D call TRBD1 (6 bases). The CDR3 is made up of 15 amino acids. Germline CDR1 reads MNHNY; CDR2 reads SVGAGI (reference sequence). Trimming removed 6 bases from V and 0 bases from J, with 15 bases in between. CDR3 nucleotide sequence: TGTGCCAGCAGGGATCACAGGGCTTCCTCCTACGAGCAGTACTTC. It yields the protein CASRDHRASSYEQYF.

This clonotype appeared many times. The chain couples TRBV6-5 to TRBJ2-1; 10 bases agree with TRBD2. After removal of 2 bases from V and 4 bases from J, the junction contained 2 bases not matched to a gene. CDR1 MNHEY and CDR2 SVGAGI come from the germline V gene. The CDR3 extends over 15 amino acids. The CDR3 protein is CASSYVAGGYNEQFF. The CDR3 region has the DNA TGTGCCAGCAGTTACGTAGCGGGGGGTTACAATGAGCAGTTCTTC.

The chain couples TRBV12-3 or TRBV12-4 to TRBJ2-1; TRBD2 matches at 9 bases. CDR3 size: 14 residues. The V gene end was trimmed by 3 bases and the J gene end by 8 bases; junction bases not matched to a gene: 5. The chain's CDR3 is CASSLRTSVHEQFF. The CDR3 DNA reads as TGTGCCAGCAGTTTGAGGACTAGCGTCCATGAGCAGTTCTTC.

Remarks on this clonotype: With a much larger clone just one base away, this may be a read error. The V call is TRBV27, the J call TRBJ1-2; 8 bases are a match to TRBD1. Germline V CDR1 and CDR2: MNHEY, SMNVEV (reference sequence). The CDR3 sequence is 16 residues long. CDR3 loop: CASRGGIGQGKDGDTF. The CDR3 coding sequence is TGTGCCAGCAGGGGCGGGATAGGACAGGGAAAGGATGGCGACACCTTC.

There are many counts of this clonotype. The V call is TRBV10-3, the J call TRBJ1-2; D uncertain. This CDR3 has 13 amino acids. The V end lost 3 bases, the J end lost 4 bases, and 9 bases lay between the germline ends. The germline V gene has CDR1 ENHRY and CDR2 SYGVKD. CDR3 sequence (DNA): TGTGCCATCAGTGATTACGGGGTCTATGGCTACACCTTC. Residues: CAISDYGVYGYTF.

The rearrangement uses TRBV5-1 and TRBJ2-7; 9 bases map to TRBD1. The germline gives CDR1 SGHRS, CDR2 YFSETQ. V shed 5 bases and J 7 bases; nucleotides not matched to a gene: 10. The CDR3 is 14 residues long. Here the CDR3 reads CASSPGTGRPEQYF. Written as DNA, the CDR3 is TGCGCCAGCAGTCCCGGGACAGGGCGCCCAGAGCAGTACTTC.

The rearrangement links TRBV4-1 to TRBJ2-7, with TRBD1 as a possible D gene (6 bases). Germline CDR1 and CDR2: MGHRA and YSYEKL. Trimming took 3 bases from V and 6 from J, leaving 9 bases between them. The CDR3 is made up of 12 amino acids. The CDR3 bases are TGCGCCAGCAGCCACACAGGGACCGAGCAGTACTTC. Translation: CASSHTGTEQYF.

The chain couples TRBV29-1 to TRBJ1-2; no definite D call. The CDR3 contains 12 residues. Trimming removed 3 bases from V and 1 base from J, with 6 bases in between. From germline, CDR1 is SQVTM and CDR2 ANQGSEA. The CDR3 reads CSVEYSNYGYTF. The CDR3 nucleotides are TGCAGCGTTGAGTACAGTAACTATGGCTACACCTTC.

This clonotype was seen only a few times. CDR3 protein: CASSVSGTGAYNEQFF. The CDR3, as DNA: TGTGCCAGTAGTGTCTCCGGGACAGGGGCCTACAATGAGCAGTTCTTC. This rearrangement joins TRBV19 to TRBJ2-1, with 10 bases fitting TRBD1. From germline, CDR1 is LNHDA and CDR2 SQIVND (reference sequence). V was clipped by 5 bases and J by 2 bases; unmatched bases: 6. The CDR3 runs to 16 residues.

This clonotype was picked up many times. The J gene is TRBJ2-7, the V gene TRBV12-3 or TRBV12-4; 8 bases align to TRBD1. CDR3 length: 13 residues. V trimming: 6 bases; J trimming: 2 bases; junction bases outside the gene matches: 3. The CDR3: CASRTGATYEQYF. CDR3 sequence (DNA): TGTGCCAGCAGGACAGGGGCGACCTACGAGCAGTACTTC.

This clonotype was found many times. The V call is TRBV20-1, the J call TRBJ1-1; D is uncertain. Trimming took 1 base from V and 6 from J, leaving 12 bases between them. Germline V lookup: CDR1 DFQATT, CDR2 SNEGSKA (reference sequence). The CDR3 consists of 13 residues. The CDR3 DNA reads TGCAGTGCTAGAGGCCGGACGGGCCCTGAAGCTTTCTTT. Protein product: CSARGRTGPEAFF.

Comment on this clonotype: Compared with germline, one end of the junction differs, possibly owing to a read error. The CDR3 nucleotides are TGCAGCGTTGGGACGGACTCTGGCGACACCTTC. This encodes CSVGTDSGDTF. This sequence joins TRBV29-1 and TRBJ1-2; D unclear. Germline-derived CDR1 and CDR2 are SQVTM and ANQGSEA. The CDR3 runs to 11 residues. The whole variable domain, filled in from reference TRBV29-1 and TRBJ1-2, reads SAVISQKPSRDICQRGTSLTIQCQVDSQVTMMFWYRQQPGQSLTLIATANQGSEATYESGFVIDKFPISRPNLTFSTLTVSNMSPEDSSIYLCSVGTDSGDTFGSGTRLTVV.

Many counts were recorded for this clonotype. The rearrangement links TRBV20-1 to TRBJ2-7, with 8 bases that match TRBD1. V lost 2 bases to trimming and J lost 4 bases; unmatched junction nucleotides: 4. In germline, CDR1 is DFQATT, CDR2 SNEGSKA (reference sequence). The CDR3 consists of 13 residues. CDR3: CSARKTGVYEQYF. The CDR3 DNA follows: TGCAGTGCTAGAAAGACAGGGGTTTACGAGCAGTACTTC.

The rearrangement links TRBV20-1 to TRBJ2-3, with a weak D call TRBD2 (7 bases). Germline loops: CDR1 DFQATT, CDR2 SNEGSKA (reference sequence). The CDR3 contains 14 residues. CDR3 in amino acids: CSPMSGGRKDTQYF. CDR3 nucleotide sequence: TGCAGCCCCATGTCCGGGGGGCGTAAAGATACGCAGTATTTT.

The genes are TRBV18 and TRBJ1-1; D gene unclear. The germline V gene encodes CDR1 KGHSH and CDR2 LQKENI. The CDR3 extends over 16 amino acids. V was shortened by 9 bases and J by 1 base, with 21 bases between the two germline ends. CDR3 protein: CASSRESGRGNTEAFF. In DNA, the CDR3 is TGTGCCAGTTCTCGGGAGAGTGGAAGAGGGAACACTGAAGCTTTCTTT.

The chain joins TRBV12-5 to TRBJ1-1; D unresolved. V lost 6 bases to trimming and J lost 10 bases, with 18 bases between them. The CDR3 runs to 13 residues. Germline V lookup: CDR1 LGHNT, CDR2 FRNRAP. CDR3 region: CASGLNIPGLAFF. The CDR3 bases are TGTGCTAGTGGCCTCAACATCCCGGGTCTAGCTTTCTTT.

The sample holds a few counts of this clonotype. This sequence joins TRBV7-3 and TRBJ2-6; TRBD1 or TRBD2 may be the D gene (5 bases each). The germline V and J ends were trimmed by 8 bases and 0 bases, with 14 bases remaining between them. This CDR3 spans 16 amino acids. CDR1 and CDR2 (germline): SGHTA, FQGTGA. The CDR3 nucleotides read TGTGCCAGCGGGGGTCCTCTTCGCTCTGGGGCCAACGTCCTGACTTTC. Translation: CASGGPLRSGANVLTF.

This clonotype was recorded many times. This chain connects TRBV19 to TRBJ1-4; 9 nucleotides match TRBD1. Germline V gives CDR1 LNHDA, CDR2 SQIVND (reference sequence). Germline trimming cut 6 bases from V and 7 bases from J; bases unmatched to any gene: 6. The CDR3 is made up of 14 amino acids. CDR3 bases: TGTGCCAGTAGCGAAGGACAGGGGCGTGAAAAACTGTTTTTT. Its protein is CASSEGQGREKLFF.